This T cell receptor beta chain was captured by sequencing in a study of blood T cell repertoires in COVID-19. As for the study in general: From the United States, Italy and Spain came samples of acute and convalescent COVID-19. T cells, B-cell-depleted T cells, or PBMCs supplied cDNA or gDNA.

Original handling: From reference gene primer amplification, estimates of nucleated cell counts were derived. Sequencing was performed with immunoSEQ multiplex PCR; in TCRdb, only in-frame clones are kept and a portion is missing. V and J calls and clone size are copied from that table; D and trimming were computed from the DNA. The repertoire holds 140,000 or so clones, with around nine tenths as singletons. This CDR3 region has 15 residues. Germline CDR1 and CDR2: SGDLS and YYNGEE. Germline trimming cut 6 bases from V and 2 bases from J; bases unmatched to any gene: 7. This clone was found once. The sample consisted of peripheral blood. The V and J genes are TRBV9 and TRBJ2-3, with TRBD2 matching 9 bases. The TCR sequence derives from a human donor in a cohort sampled during active COVID-19. In DNA form, the CDR3 reads TGTGCCAGCAATAGCGGGGGCCGGGTCACAGATACGCAGTATTTT. Protein sequence: CASNSGGRVTDTQYF.